These 26 T cell receptor beta chains were all obtained from the same sample, sequenced in a study of human T cells and chemical hapten exposure. Documented time point: healthy volunteer bleed at 2 weeks. The starting material, unfractionated whole blood, was used for total RNA extraction. In TCRdb, the RACE reads were re-called with MiXCR into one record per CDR3 protein. Among 130,000 or so distinct CDR3 sequences listed, around 8.3% were seen once. Sample: whole blood. The source is a male donor in good health. Some clones in this sample may be carry-over from other donors' samples.

This clonotype was detected many times. The rearrangement uses TRBV9 and TRBJ1-2; 7 bases agree with TRBD1. There are 15 residues in the CDR3. Germline CDR1 is SGDLS and CDR2 is YYNGEE. The V segment lost 4 bases and the J segment 3 bases; nucleotides outside the gene matches: 9. The CDR3 spells CASSKPGQLHYGYTF. The CDR3 region has the DNA TGTGCCAGCAGCAAACCGGGACAGCTCCACTATGGCTACACCTTC.

This clonotype was found a few times. This rearrangement joins TRBV6-1 to TRBJ2-7; maybe TRBD2 (5 bases). The V gene lost 8 bases and the J gene lost 4 bases, with 9 bases spanning the gap. Germline lookup yields CDR1 MNHNS and CDR2 SASEGT. The CDR3 covers 11 residues. CDR3: CASEDSYEQYF. DNA for the CDR3: TGTGCCAGCGAGGACTCGTACGAGCAGTACTTC.

The chain carries TRBV7-2 and TRBJ2-2; 7 bases agree with TRBD2. Germline V gene lookup returns CDR1 SGHTA and CDR2 FQGNSA. This CDR3 contains 15 residues. V dropped 5 bases and J dropped 7; count of bases not matched to a gene: 10. For the CDR3, the DNA is TGTGCCAGCAGCAGATCCAGCGGGATGGGCGGGGAGCTGTTTTTT. Its translation: CASSRSSGMGGELFF.

The rearrangement links TRBV11-2 to TRBJ2-3, with D possibly being TRBD1 (5 bases). Germline CDR1 reads SGHAT; CDR2 reads FQNNGV. This CDR3 has 15 amino acids. V was clipped by 4 bases and J by 0 bases, with 11 bases between them. This CDR3 is CASSSDTTSTDTQYF. The DNA for the CDR3 is TGTGCCAGCAGCTCGGACACGACTAGCACAGATACGCAGTATTTT.

This clonotype was seen a few times. The chain recombines TRBV21-1 with TRBJ2-7; the D call TRBD1 from the table was never checked on the DNA. TRBV21-1 is recorded as a pseudogene. The CDR3 runs 16 residues. The CDR3 DNA sequence: TGTGCCAGCAGCAAAGAGGGGCGGGACAGGGATCACGAGCAGTACTTC. The encoded protein is CASSKEGRDRDHEQYF.

This clonotype has only a few counts. The CDR3, as DNA: TGTGCCAGCAGTAGGGACGGAGAAAATCAGCCCCAGCATTTT. Its protein product is CASSRDGENQPQHF. The genes are TRBV6-4 and TRBJ1-5; weak D call: TRBD1 (5 bases). V gave up 5 bases and J gave up 4 bases, with 12 bases separating them. Looked up from germline, CDR1 is MRHNA and CDR2 is SNTAGT. The CDR3 is made up of 14 amino acids.

This clonotype has ten or more counts. This sequence joins TRBV27 and TRBJ2-5; 7 bases fit TRBD1. With V trimmed by 5 bases and J by 2 bases, 5 bases remained unmatched. CDR1 is MNHEY and CDR2 is SMNVEV in the germline V gene (reference sequence). This CDR3 is 14 amino acids long. In DNA form, the CDR3 reads TGTGCCAGCAGTAAGGGGGCAGATCAAGAGACCCAGTACTTC. Its translation is CASSKGADQETQYF.

There are many counts of this clonotype. CDR3 DNA: TGCAGTGCTATGGGGCAGGGGGGTACTAGGGGACGGCAAAATGAGCAGTTCTTC. Translation: CSAMGQGGTRGRQNEQFF. The rearrangement uses TRBV20-1 and TRBJ2-1; D is possibly TRBD1 (7 bases). This CDR3 is 18 amino acids long. The V and J ends lost 4 bases and 7 bases respectively, with 29 bases between them. Germline V gene sequence: CDR1 DFQATT, CDR2 SNEGSKA (reference sequence).

As concerns this clonotype: One end of the junction fails to match germline, which may point to a read error. The chain has TRBV5-1 and TRBJ1-2, with D tentatively TRBD1 (5 bases). The germline CDR1 and CDR2 sequences are SGHRS and YFSETQ. The CDR3 spans 11 residues. CDR3 DNA: TGCACCAGCAGCCTGGGACGCGGCTACACCTTC. Encoded protein: CTSSLGRGYTF.

This clonotype showed up just a few times. V and J are TRBV4-3 and TRBJ1-5; TRBD1 matches at 7 bases. The V segment lost 4 bases and the J segment 0 bases; nucleotides outside the gene matches: 3. Germline-derived CDR1 and CDR2 are LGHNA and YSLEER. This CDR3 comprises 15 residues. The CDR3 loop is CASSLRTGSNQPQHF. The DNA of the CDR3 is TGCGCCAGCAGCCTCCGGACAGGTAGCAATCAGCCCCAGCATTTT.

This clonotype was counted only a few times. This chain links TRBV7-6 with TRBJ1-6; tentatively, D is TRBD1 (6 bases). Germline V gene sequence: CDR1 SGHVS, CDR2 FNYEAQ. This CDR3 is built from 15 residues. The V gene lost 1 base and the J gene lost 10 bases, with 14 bases spanning the gap. In nucleotides, the CDR3 is TGTGCCAGCAGCTTAGAGGCAGGGGCGGAATCACCCCTCCACTTT. Encoded protein: CASSLEAGAESPLHF.

A few counts support this clonotype. CDR3 loop: CASSTTGAYNSPLHF. CDR3 bases: TGTGCCAGCAGCACGACAGGGGCCTATAATTCACCCCTCCACTTT. V is TRBV7-2 and J is TRBJ1-6; 8 bases agree with TRBD1. Germline V CDR1 and CDR2: SGHTA, FQGNSA. Germline trimming cut 5 bases from V and 2 bases from J; bases unmatched to any gene: 2. This CDR3 contains 15 residues.

The chain is built from TRBV6-5 and TRBJ2-3, with D possibly TRBD1 on 6 matching bases. The germline CDR1 and CDR2 sequences are MNHEY and SVGAGI. The CDR3 has 15 residues. V lost 4 bases and J lost 2, with 13 bases in between. CDR3: CASSFSQGSTDTQYF. In DNA form, the CDR3 reads TGTGCCAGCAGTTTTTCACAGGGATCCACAGATACGCAGTATTTT.

The chain links TRBV5-1 to TRBJ2-1; the match to TRBD2 covers 13 bases. Germline values: CDR1 SGHRS, CDR2 YFSETQ. V lost 0 bases and J lost 15; bases outside the gene matches: 15. The CDR3 is 17 amino acids. The chain's CDR3 is CASSLARTSGSSLNWFF. Written as DNA, the CDR3 is TGCGCCAGCAGCTTGGCTCGGACTAGCGGGAGTTCTCTGAATTGGTTCTTC.

This chain joins TRBV7-9 and TRBJ2-3; TRBD1 matches at 8 bases. In germline, CDR1 is SEHNR, CDR2 FQNEAQ (reference sequence). The junction had 10 bases not matched to a gene; V was cut back by 2 bases and J by 3 bases. The CDR3 has 17 residues. CDR3 bases: TGTGCCAGCAGCTTATTGAGCGGACAGGGCAGGACAGATACGCAGTATTTT. Protein product: CASSLLSGQGRTDTQYF. The full variable domain, in which reference TRBV7-9 and TRBJ2-3 provide the parts outside the CDR3, is DTGVSQNPRHKITKRGQNVTFRCDPISEHNRLYWYRQTLGQGPEFLTYFQNEAQLEKSRLLSDRFSAERPKGSFSTLEIQRTEQGDSAMYLCASSLLSGQGRTDTQYFGPGTRLTVL.

This clonotype showed up just a few times. V and J are TRBV12-3 or TRBV12-4 and TRBJ2-7; 8 nucleotides line up with TRBD2. The trim removed 6 bases at V and 3 bases at J, leaving 4 bases unmatched. The CDR3 contains 13 residues. The CDR3 sequence: CASSSGGGYEQYF. The CDR3 DNA reads TGTGCCAGCAGCAGCGGGGGCGGCTACGAGCAGTACTTC.

This clonotype turned up a few times. The J gene is TRBJ2-1, the V gene TRBV20-1; 9 bases agree with TRBD2. Germline V gene lookup returns CDR1 DFQATT and CDR2 SNEGSKA (reference sequence). The CDR3 has 13 residues. The chain's CDR3 is CSGGTSFYNEQFF. CDR3 in DNA: TGCAGCGGGGGGACTAGCTTCTACAATGAGCAGTTCTTC.

The J gene is TRBJ1-2, the V gene TRBV18; tentative D call: TRBD1 (6 bases). Germline CDR1 is KGHSH and CDR2 is LQKENI. The CDR3 is made up of 14 amino acids. V shed 1 base and J shed 3 bases, with 9 bases lying between them. The CDR3 loop reads CASSPQQGDYGYTF. CDR3 sequence (DNA): TGTGCCAGCTCACCACAACAGGGTGACTATGGCTACACCTTC.

The chain joins TRBV15 to TRBJ2-3; D not resolved. CDR1 and CDR2 from the germline V gene are LNHNV and YYDKDF (reference sequence). The CDR3 is 13 amino acids. The V end lost 1 base, the J end lost 4 bases, and 6 bases lay between the germline ends. The CDR3 DNA sequence: TGTGCCACCAGCAGAGGCTCCTCAGATACGCAGTATTTT. Protein sequence: CATSRGSSDTQYF.

As DNA, the CDR3 is TGTGCCAGCAGCGACAGGGGAATCTCTGAAGCTTTCTTT. Encoded protein: CASSDRGISEAFF. The rearrangement uses TRBV6-6 and TRBJ1-1; 8 positions agree with TRBD1. CDR1 MNHNY and CDR2 SVGAGI come from the germline V gene (reference sequence). J was trimmed by 6 bases and V by 6 bases; bases with no gene match: 6. The CDR3 runs 13 residues.

This clonotype was seen more than once but under ten times. The J gene is TRBJ2-7, the V gene TRBV27; TRBD1 matches at 8 bases. J gave up 6 bases and V 4 bases, and 8 bases lay outside the gene matches. CDR1 is MNHEY and CDR2 is SMNVEV in the germline V gene (reference sequence). The CDR3 spans 14 residues. The CDR3 bases are TGTGCCAGCAGTTCCCGGACAGGGTATAGCGAGCAGTACTTC. Translation: CASSSRTGYSEQYF.

This clonotype was counted ten times or more. V and J are TRBV7-8 and TRBJ2-3, with unresolved D. V shed 3 bases and J shed 5 bases, with 9 bases lying between them. CDR3 length equals 13 residues. Per the germline V gene, CDR1 is SGHVS and CDR2 is FQNEAQ. CDR3 DNA sequence: TGTGCCAGCAGCTTCCAAACTGGAGATACGCAGTATTTT. Encoded protein: CASSFQTGDTQYF.

The V and J genes are TRBV27 and TRBJ2-1, with 10 bases matching TRBD2. The CDR3 is 15 residues long. Germline lookup yields CDR1 MNHEY and CDR2 SMNVEV (reference sequence). Unmatched junction bases numbered 10, after V lost 6 bases and J lost 8 bases. CDR3 in DNA: TGTGCCAGCAGGAAAAGCGGGGGGACTAGCGATGAGCAGTTCTTC. Protein product: CASRKSGGTSDEQFF.

This clonotype was seen repeatedly, ten times or more. This chain links TRBV29-1 with TRBJ2-4, with TRBD1 identical over 8 bases. Germline values: CDR1 SQVTM, CDR2 ANQGSEA. The CDR3 has 13 amino acids. Unmatched junction bases numbered 6, after V lost 7 bases and J lost 4 bases. CDR3 sequence: CSAKGTGKNIQYF. CDR3 bases: TGCAGCGCTAAAGGGACAGGAAAAAACATTCAGTACTTC.

The chain uses TRBV7-2 and TRBJ2-5; D perhaps matches TRBD1 (5 bases). Germline V gene sequence: CDR1 SGHTA, CDR2 FQGNSA. This CDR3 spans 16 amino acids. V was shortened by 7 bases and J by 0 bases, with 18 bases between the two germline ends. The CDR3 is CASTPGGATYQETQYF. CDR3 coding DNA: TGTGCCAGCACCCCCGGTGGGGCGACGTACCAAGAGACCCAGTACTTC.

This clonotype was detected only a few times. The genes are TRBV7-9 and TRBJ2-7; 7 nucleotides agree with TRBD2. CDR3 length: 12 residues. V lost 5 bases and J lost 7; bases outside the gene matches: 5. The germline gives CDR1 SEHNR, CDR2 FQNEAQ (reference sequence). The CDR3 is CASSRDGGEQYF. The CDR3 coding sequence is TGTGCCAGCAGCCGGGACGGGGGGGAGCAGTACTTC.